The next 27 T cell receptor beta chains were all read from a single sample in a study of T-cell reconstitution after alpha-beta-depleted transplantation in children. For TCRbeta, the library was prepared with unique molecular identifiers. TCRdb ran MiXCR on the PCR reads and lists one entry per CDR3 protein. Of over 90,000 distinct CDR3 sequences listed, 4.5% to 7.5% are singletons. Specimen: PBMCs, mostly from graft donor cells, collected 60 days after TCRalphabeta/CD19-depleted stem cell transplant. All receptors come from a female patient aged 2 to 10 who had a stem cell transplant for Fanconi anemia, so the T cells may come from the graft donor.

This clonotype was counted at least ten times. V gene TRBV29-1 combines with J gene TRBJ2-1; 10 nucleotides agree with TRBD2. V trimming: 4 bases; J trimming: 5 bases; junction bases outside the gene matches: 14. The CDR3 has 17 amino acids. Per germline, CDR1 SQVTM and CDR2 ANQGSEA. CDR3 sequence: CSVVMGSSGGLHNEQFF. CDR3 bases: TGCAGCGTTGTAATGGGCTCTAGCGGGGGCCTCCACAATGAGCAGTTCTTC.

This clonotype has at least ten counts. This chain links TRBV5-1 with TRBJ1-1, with TRBD1 matching over 7 bases. Germline values: CDR1 SGHRS, CDR2 YFSETQ. This CDR3 is built from 14 residues. Losses at the gene ends were 3 bases for V and 2 bases for J; bases not matched to a gene: 4. In DNA, the CDR3 is TGCGCCAGCAGCTCGCAGGGGGACAACACTGAAGCTTTCTTT. Translating gives CASSSQGDNTEAFF.

This clonotype was found a few times. This chain uses TRBV6-2 or TRBV6-3 with TRBJ2-2; D not certain. Trimming removed 6 bases from V and 3 bases from J, with 14 bases in between. Germline V CDR1 and CDR2: MNHEY, SVGEGT. This CDR3 is built from 15 residues. CDR3 in DNA: TGTGCCAGCAGAAGGACGGTGGTTGACACCGGGGAGCTGTTTTTT. Protein product: CASRRTVVDTGELFF.

For this clonotype: Possible read error: a much larger clone is one base away. The chain links TRBV11-2 to TRBJ2-1; TRBD2 matches at 8 bases. V lost 5 bases to trimming and J lost 1 base; unmatched junction nucleotides: 10. Looked up from germline, CDR1 is SGHAT and CDR2 is FQNNGV. This CDR3 has 17 amino acids. The CDR3, as DNA: TGTGCCAGCAGCGCCGCGGGACTAGGGAATTCCTACAATGAGCAGTTCTTC. Translated: CASSAAGLGNSYNEQFF. Drawing the rest from reference TRBV11-2 and TRBJ2-1, the complete variable domain is EAGVAQSPRYKIIEKRQSVAFWCNPISGHATLYWYQQILGQGPKLLIQFQNNGVVDDSQLPKDRFSAERLKGVDSTLKIQPAKLEDSAVYLCASSAAGLGNSYNEQFFGPGTRLTVL.

The CDR3 DNA is TGTGCCAGCAGCTTCGGTAGCGGGGTCTACAATGAGCAGTTCTTC. Its protein is CASSFGSGVYNEQFF. The chain has TRBV7-3 and TRBJ2-1; 8 bases map to TRBD2. CDR1 and CDR2 from the germline V gene are SGHTA and FQGTGA. This CDR3 contains 15 residues. J gave up 3 bases and V 3 bases, and 4 bases lay outside the gene matches.

This clonotype was detected only a few times. The CDR3 is CASSLSGTNTEAFF. CDR3 coding DNA: TGCGCCAGCAGCCTAAGTGGGACGAACACTGAAGCTTTCTTT. This chain links TRBV5-1 with TRBJ1-1; a weak D match, TRBD1 (5 bases). The V gene lost 4 bases and the J gene lost 1 base, with 11 bases spanning the gap. In germline, CDR1 is SGHRS, CDR2 YFSETQ. The CDR3 length is 14 residues.

The chain combines TRBV7-8 with TRBJ2-5; TRBD2 aligns across 16 bases. Germline V lookup: CDR1 SGHVS, CDR2 FQNEAQ. The trim removed 0 bases at V and 2 bases at J, leaving 9 bases unmatched. The CDR3 length is 20 residues. CDR3 DNA sequence: TGTGCCAGCAGCTTAGCTCCGGGACTAGCGGGAGGGCTATCGCAAGAGACCCAGTACTTC. It specifies CASSLAPGLAGGLSQETQYF.

This clonotype was seen only a few times. The chain has TRBV7-7 and TRBJ2-2; no definite D call. Germline V gene lookup returns CDR1 SSHAT and CDR2 FNYEAQ (reference sequence). The length of the CDR3 is 14 residues. V dropped 2 bases and J dropped 0 bases, with 4 bases sitting between them. CDR3 nucleotide sequence: TGTGCCAGCAGCTTACAGGCGAACACCGGGGAGCTGTTTTTT. It is translated as CASSLQANTGELFF.

The genes are TRBV11-2 and TRBJ2-3; D is ambiguous. Germline assignment: CDR1 SGHAT and CDR2 FQNNGV. CDR3 length equals 11 residues. The ends were cut back, 1 base at V and 12 bases at J, with 8 bases in the middle. CDR3 protein: CASSLGMGQYF. The CDR3, as DNA: TGTGCCAGCAGCTTAGGTATGGGTCAGTATTTT.

There are many counts of this clonotype. The chain joins TRBV28 to TRBJ2-7; 7 positions agree with TRBD2. The CDR3 is made up of 14 amino acids. V lost 5 bases, J lost 3 bases, and 7 bases stayed unmatched. Germline-derived CDR1 and CDR2 are MDHEN and SYDVKM. Here the CDR3 DNA reads TGTGCCAGCAGTCCCCCCCTAGCGGTCTACGAGCAGTACTTC. Translated: CASSPPLAVYEQYF.

This chain joins TRBV27 and TRBJ2-7, with a tentative D call TRBD2 (6 bases). The CDR3 is 15 amino acids. V was cut by 1 base and J by 2 bases, with 12 bases left in between. The germline CDR1 and CDR2 sequences are MNHEY and SMNVEV (reference sequence). The CDR3 loop is CASSLFVGGTYEQYF. DNA of the CDR3: TGTGCCAGCAGTTTATTCGTAGGAGGGACCTACGAGCAGTACTTC.

This clonotype has ten or more counts. The chain employs TRBV12-3 or TRBV12-4 and TRBJ2-7; D gene ambiguous. The V and J ends lost 0 bases and 4 bases respectively, with 13 bases between them. The CDR3 loop spans 15 amino acids. In DNA form, the CDR3 reads TGTGCCAGCAGTTTAGCGCAATTGAAGGCTTACGAGCAGTACTTC. Translating gives CASSLAQLKAYEQYF.

The V call is TRBV7-3, the J call TRBJ2-7; the D gene could be TRBD1 or TRBD2 (5 bases each). Per germline, CDR1 SGHTA and CDR2 FQGTGA. Trimming shortened V by 0 bases and J by 7 bases, and 10 bases separated the two germline ends. This CDR3 region has 13 residues. The CDR3 DNA reads as TGTGCCAGCAGCTTAACGAGGGGCAGGGAGCAGTACTTC. Encoded protein: CASSLTRGREQYF.

This clonotype showed up just a few times. The chain links TRBV18 to TRBJ2-5, with 7 positions matching TRBD1. The CDR3 has 14 amino acids. Trimming at V came to 5 bases and at J to 2 bases, leaving 5 bases not matched to a gene. Germline CDR1 and CDR2: KGHSH and LQKENI. The CDR3 region is CASSASGGQETQYF. DNA for the CDR3: TGTGCCAGCTCAGCATCAGGGGGACAAGAGACCCAGTACTTC.

This chain connects TRBV19 to TRBJ2-2; D possibly corresponds to TRBD1 (6 bases). Trimming removed 0 bases at V and 6 bases at J, with 8 bases between. Germline-derived CDR1 and CDR2 are LNHDA and SQIVND (reference sequence). The length of the CDR3 is 14 residues. The CDR3 nucleotides read TGTGCCAGTAGTATAGACTGGACAGCCGGGGAGCTGTTTTTT. Its translation is CASSIDWTAGELFF.

Ten or more counts support this clonotype. This chain uses TRBV4-2 with TRBJ2-7, with 8 bases identical to TRBD1. The junction had 8 bases not matched to a gene; V was cut back by 0 bases and J by 4 bases. This CDR3 region has 16 residues. Germline CDR1 is LGHNA and CDR2 is YNFKEQ. CDR3 amino acids: CASSQDIAGGLYEQYF. The CDR3 DNA reads as TGTGCCAGCAGCCAAGATATAGCAGGGGGCTTATACGAGCAGTACTTC.

The sample holds many counts of this clonotype. The chain employs TRBV28 and TRBJ2-6, with TRBD1 identical over 7 bases. The CDR3 spans 17 residues. Germline loops: CDR1 MDHEN, CDR2 SYDVKM. This CDR3 reads CTPSGTGEYSGANVLTF. Here the CDR3 DNA reads TGTACCCCGAGTGGAACAGGGGAATATTCAGGGGCCAACGTCCTGACTTTC. The full variable domain, its missing parts supplied by reference TRBV28 and TRBJ2-6, is DVKVTQSSRYLVKRTGEKVFLECVQDMDHENMFWYRQDPGLGLRLIYFSYDVKMKEKGDIPEGYSVSREKKERFSLILESASTNQTSMYLCTPSGTGEYSGANVLTFGAGSRLTVL.

This clonotype was found many times. Here the CDR3 reads CASSFKGSTEAFF. The CDR3 DNA is TGTGCCAGCAGTTTTAAGGGAAGCACTGAAGCTTTCTTT. The chain combines TRBV12-3 or TRBV12-4 with TRBJ1-1; D uncertain. V lost 3 bases and J lost 4, with 9 bases in between. The CDR3 is made up of 13 amino acids.

This clonotype was counted at least ten times. The gene calls are TRBV3-1 and TRBJ1-1; possibly TRBD1 for D (5 bases). This CDR3 region has 12 residues. The V end was cut by 5 bases, the J end by 9 bases, with 13 bases between. CDR1 is LGHDT, CDR2 YNNKEL, per germline (reference sequence). This chain's CDR3 is CASSLGRAKAFF. The CDR3 bases are TGTGCCAGCAGCTTGGGCAGGGCGAAAGCTTTCTTT.

This clonotype was recorded many times. V and J are TRBV5-1 and TRBJ1-1; the D is unclear. V lost 2 bases, J lost 2 bases, and 13 bases lay in between. Germline CDR1 reads SGHRS; CDR2 reads YFSETQ. The CDR3 runs 15 residues. This CDR3 is CASSLSVRLNTEAFF. The CDR3 DNA is TGCGCCAGCAGCTTAAGTGTCCGATTAAACACTGAAGCTTTCTTT.

This rearrangement joins TRBV11-2 to TRBJ2-5; 9 bases align to TRBD2. Trimming removed 8 bases from V and 5 bases from J; junction bases left unmatched: 12. The CDR3 runs 15 residues. Germline-derived CDR1 and CDR2 are SGHAT and FQNNGV. As DNA, the CDR3 is TGTGCCAGCCTACGATGGCTAGCGGGGTCGGAGACCCAGTACTTC. It codes for CASLRWLAGSETQYF.

In its sample, this clonotype was seen many times. The chain uses TRBV28 and TRBJ2-6; a weak D match, TRBD1 (6 bases). Germline-derived CDR1 and CDR2 are MDHEN and SYDVKM. Trimming stripped 2 bases from V and 0 bases from J, with 17 bases between. The CDR3 consists of 19 residues. CDR3 sequence (DNA): TGTGCCAGCAGTTTAACGGCCGGGACAACCCACTCTGGGGCCAACGTCCTGACTTTC. Translating it yields CASSLTAGTTHSGANVLTF.

The sample holds many counts of this clonotype. V and J are TRBV7-9 and TRBJ2-1; 8 nucleotides line up with TRBD2. Germline V gene lookup returns CDR1 SEHNR and CDR2 FQNEAQ (reference sequence). Trimming at V came to 1 base and at J to 8 bases, leaving 13 bases not matched to a gene. The CDR3 length is 17 residues. The CDR3 nucleotides read TGTGCCAGCAGCTTAGTAGAGCAGGGGTTCGGGAGGGATGAGCAGTTCTTC. Its protein is CASSLVEQGFGRDEQFF. Looking up the rest from reference TRBV7-9 and TRBJ2-1 gives the full variable domain: DTGVSQNPRHKITKRGQNVTFRCDPISEHNRLYWYRQTLGQGPEFLTYFQNEAQLEKSRLLSDRFSAERPKGSFSTLEIQRTEQGDSAMYLCASSLVEQGFGRDEQFFGPGTRLTVL.

This clonotype was recorded many times. J is TRBJ2-7 and V is TRBV27; TRBD2 is a possible D gene (6 bases). V was trimmed by 6 bases and J by 1 base, leaving 13 bases between them. The CDR3 sequence is 14 residues long. Germline CDR1 MNHEY, CDR2 SMNVEV (reference sequence). The CDR3: CASRDGGGSYEQYF. DNA for the CDR3: TGTGCCAGCAGGGACGGGGGAGGTTCCTACGAGCAGTACTTC.

This clonotype was found many times. V and J are TRBV3-1 and TRBJ2-7; 7 bases align to TRBD1. Looked up from germline, CDR1 is LGHDT and CDR2 is YNNKEL (reference sequence). J was trimmed by 7 bases and V by 3 bases; bases with no gene match: 12. This CDR3 is built from 15 residues. CDR3 protein: CASSQMPGQKEEQYF. The CDR3 DNA reads as TGTGCCAGCAGCCAGATGCCGGGACAGAAAGAAGAGCAGTACTTC.

V and J are TRBV2 and TRBJ2-2, with D perhaps matching TRBD1 (6 bases). CDR1 and CDR2 (germline): SNHLY, FYNNEI. The CDR3 extends over 15 amino acids. V was shortened by 6 bases and J by 7 bases, with 18 bases between the two germline ends. CDR3 sequence: CASRDFGQSFGELFF. The CDR3 DNA sequence: TGTGCCAGCAGGGACTTTGGACAGAGCTTCGGGGAGCTGTTTTTT.

This clonotype was counted at least ten times. The rearrangement uses TRBV5-1 and TRBJ2-2; 7 bases are shared with TRBD1. There are 16 residues in the CDR3. V dropped 5 bases and J dropped 2; count of bases not matched to a gene: 9. CDR1 is SGHRS, CDR2 YFSETQ, per germline. CDR3 coding DNA: TGCGCCAGCAGGAAATCCGGGACAGAAAACACCGGGGAGCTGTTTTTT. This translates into CASRKSGTENTGELFF.